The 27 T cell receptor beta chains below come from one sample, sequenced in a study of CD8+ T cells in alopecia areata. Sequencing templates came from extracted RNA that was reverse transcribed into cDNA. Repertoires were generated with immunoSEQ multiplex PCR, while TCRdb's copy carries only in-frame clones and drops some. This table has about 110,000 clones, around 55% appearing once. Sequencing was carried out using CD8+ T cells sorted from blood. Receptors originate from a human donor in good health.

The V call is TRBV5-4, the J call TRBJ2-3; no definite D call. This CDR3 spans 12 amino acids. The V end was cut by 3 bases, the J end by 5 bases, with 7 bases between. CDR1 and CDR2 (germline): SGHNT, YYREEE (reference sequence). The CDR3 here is CASSYLLDTQYF. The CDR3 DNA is TGTGCCAGCAGCTACCTCTTAGATACGCAGTATTTT. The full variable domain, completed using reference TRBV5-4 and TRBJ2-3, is ETGVTQSPTHLIKTRGQQVTLRCSSQSGHNTVSWYQQALGQGPQFIFQYYREEENGRGNFPPRFSGLQFPNYSSELNVNALELDDSALYLCASSYLLDTQYFGPGTRLTVL.

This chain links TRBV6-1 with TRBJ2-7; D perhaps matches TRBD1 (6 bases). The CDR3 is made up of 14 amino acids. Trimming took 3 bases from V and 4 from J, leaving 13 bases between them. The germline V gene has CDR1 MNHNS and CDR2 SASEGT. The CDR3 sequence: CASSDSAGAYEQYF. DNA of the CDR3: TGTGCCAGCAGTGACTCGGCAGGGGCGTACGAGCAGTACTTC.

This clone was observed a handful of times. The CDR3 region is CASSFSTDTQYF. CDR3 DNA sequence: TGTGCCAGCAGCTTTAGCACAGATACGCAGTATTTT. The chain uses TRBV7-2 and TRBJ2-3; unclear D gene. The V gene lost 3 bases and the J gene lost 0 bases, with 1 base spanning the gap. The CDR3 sequence is 12 residues long. The germline V gene encodes CDR1 SGHTA and CDR2 FQGNSA.

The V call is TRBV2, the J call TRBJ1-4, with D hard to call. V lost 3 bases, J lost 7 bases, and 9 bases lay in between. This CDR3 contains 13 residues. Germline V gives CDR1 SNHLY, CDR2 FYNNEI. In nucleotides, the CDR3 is TGTGCCAGCAGTGATCGGGTTCGTGAAAAACTGTTTTTT. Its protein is CASSDRVREKLFF.

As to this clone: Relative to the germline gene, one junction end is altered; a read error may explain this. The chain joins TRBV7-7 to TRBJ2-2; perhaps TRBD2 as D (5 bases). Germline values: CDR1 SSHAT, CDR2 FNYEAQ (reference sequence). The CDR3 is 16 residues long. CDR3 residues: CASSLDSVANTGELFF. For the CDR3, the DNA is TGTGCTAGCAGCTTAGATAGCGTAGCGAACACCGGGGAGCTGTTTTTT.

CDR3 residues: CASSLGGFGLNYGYTF. CDR3 nucleotide sequence: TGTGCCAGCAGCTTAGGTGGATTCGGCCTGAACTATGGCTACACCTTC. The rearrangement uses TRBV7-8 and TRBJ1-2; no firm D call. Germline lookup yields CDR1 SGHVS and CDR2 FQNEAQ. The V end was cut by 1 base, the J end by 2 bases, with 14 bases between. CDR3 size: 16 residues.

This chain's CDR3 is CASSSSANLGSYNEQFF. The CDR3 nucleotides are TGTGCCAGCAGCTCCTCGGCGAATCTGGGGAGTTACAATGAGCAGTTCTTC. The chain employs TRBV7-9 and TRBJ2-1, with D possibly TRBD2 on 5 matching bases. V lost 4 bases and J lost 4, with 20 bases in between. Germline V gene data show CDR1 as SEHNR and CDR2 as FQNEAQ (reference sequence). CDR3 length: 17 residues.

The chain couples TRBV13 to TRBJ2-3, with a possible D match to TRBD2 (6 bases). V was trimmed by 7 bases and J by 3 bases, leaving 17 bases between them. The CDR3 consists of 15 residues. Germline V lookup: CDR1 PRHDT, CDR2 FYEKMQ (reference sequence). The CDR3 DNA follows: TGTGCCAGCACCGAATGGCGGGGTGGTACAGATACGCAGTATTTT. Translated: CASTEWRGGTDTQYF.

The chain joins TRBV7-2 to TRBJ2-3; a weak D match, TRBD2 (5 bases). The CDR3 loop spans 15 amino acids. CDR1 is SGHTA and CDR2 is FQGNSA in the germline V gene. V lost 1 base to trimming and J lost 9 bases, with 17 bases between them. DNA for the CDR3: TGTGCCAGCAGCTTAGGACTTTCGACCCGCGGGACGCAGTATTTT. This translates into CASSLGLSTRGTQYF. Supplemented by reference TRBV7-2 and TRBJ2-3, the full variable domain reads GAGVSQSPSNKVTEKGKDVELRCDPISGHTALYWYRQSLGQGLEFLIYFQGNSAPDKSGLPSDRFSAERTGGSVSTLTIQRTQQEDSAVYLCASSLGLSTRGTQYFGPGTRLTVL.

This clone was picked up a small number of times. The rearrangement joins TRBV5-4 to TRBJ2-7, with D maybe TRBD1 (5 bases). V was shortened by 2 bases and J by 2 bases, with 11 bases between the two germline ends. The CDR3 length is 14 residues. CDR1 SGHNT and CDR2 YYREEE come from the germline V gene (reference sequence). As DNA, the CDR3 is TGTGCCAGCAGCTTTGGGGCAGGGACCTACGAGCAGTACTTC. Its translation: CASSFGAGTYEQYF.

The CDR3: CASTNTDTQYF. The DNA of the CDR3 is TGTGCCAGCACCAACACAGATACGCAGTATTTT. V usage is TRBV7-9 and J usage is TRBJ2-3, with D unresolved. V lost 7 bases, J lost 2 bases, and 4 bases lay in between. The V gene's germline CDR1 is SEHNR and CDR2 FQNEAQ (reference sequence). The CDR3 is 11 amino acids.

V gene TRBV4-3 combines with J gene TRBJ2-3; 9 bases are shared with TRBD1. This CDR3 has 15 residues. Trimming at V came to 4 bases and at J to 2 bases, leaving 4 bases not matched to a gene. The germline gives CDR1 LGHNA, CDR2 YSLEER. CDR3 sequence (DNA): TGCGCCAGCAGCCGATACAGGGGGCTCACAGATACGCAGTATTTT. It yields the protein CASSRYRGLTDTQYF.

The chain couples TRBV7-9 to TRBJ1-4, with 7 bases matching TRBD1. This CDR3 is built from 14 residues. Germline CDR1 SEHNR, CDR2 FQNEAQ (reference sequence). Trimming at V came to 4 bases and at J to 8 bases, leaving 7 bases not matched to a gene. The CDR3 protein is CASSSGGTDEKLFF. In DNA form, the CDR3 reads TGTGCCAGCAGCTCAGGTGGGACAGACGAAAAACTGTTTTTT.

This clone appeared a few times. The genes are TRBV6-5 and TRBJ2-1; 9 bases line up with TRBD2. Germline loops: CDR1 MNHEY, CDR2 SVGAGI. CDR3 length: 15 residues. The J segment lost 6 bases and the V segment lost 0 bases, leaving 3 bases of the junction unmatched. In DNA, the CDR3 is TGTGCCAGCAGTTACTCAGCTAGCGGGGCCAATGAGCAGTTCTTC. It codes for CASSYSASGANEQFF.

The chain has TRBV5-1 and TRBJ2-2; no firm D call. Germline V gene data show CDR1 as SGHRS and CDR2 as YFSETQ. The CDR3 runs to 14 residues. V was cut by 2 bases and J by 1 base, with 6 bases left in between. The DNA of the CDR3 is TGCGCCAGCAGCTTTTCTATGAACACCGGGGAGCTGTTTTTT. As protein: CASSFSMNTGELFF.

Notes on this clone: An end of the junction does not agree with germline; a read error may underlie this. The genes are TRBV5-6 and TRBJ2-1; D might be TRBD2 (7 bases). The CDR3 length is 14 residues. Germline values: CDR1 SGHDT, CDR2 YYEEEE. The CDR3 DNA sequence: TGTGCCGGCAGCTTGGGAGGGGGCTACAATGAGCAGTTCTTC. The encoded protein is CAGSLGGGYNEQFF.

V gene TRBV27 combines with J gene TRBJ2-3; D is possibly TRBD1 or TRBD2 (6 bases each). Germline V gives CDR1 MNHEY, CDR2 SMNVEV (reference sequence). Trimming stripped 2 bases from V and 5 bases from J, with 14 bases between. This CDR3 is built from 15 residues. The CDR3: CASSLMEGGVDTQYF. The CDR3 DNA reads TGTGCCAGCAGTTTAATGGAGGGGGGCGTAGATACGCAGTATTTT.

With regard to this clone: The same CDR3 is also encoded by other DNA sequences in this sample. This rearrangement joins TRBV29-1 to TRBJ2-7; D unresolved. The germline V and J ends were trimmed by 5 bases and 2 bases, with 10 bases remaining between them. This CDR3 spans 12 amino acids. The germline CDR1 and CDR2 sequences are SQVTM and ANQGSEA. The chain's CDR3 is CSVYSGTYEQYF. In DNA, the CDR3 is TGCAGCGTTTACAGTGGGACCTACGAGCAGTACTTC.

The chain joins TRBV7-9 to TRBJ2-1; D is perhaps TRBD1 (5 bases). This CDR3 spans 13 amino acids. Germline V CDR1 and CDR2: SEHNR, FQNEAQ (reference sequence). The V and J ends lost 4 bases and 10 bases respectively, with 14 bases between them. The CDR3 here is CASSSDNRKEQFF. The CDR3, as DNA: TGTGCCAGCAGCTCGGACAACCGAAAGGAGCAGTTCTTC.

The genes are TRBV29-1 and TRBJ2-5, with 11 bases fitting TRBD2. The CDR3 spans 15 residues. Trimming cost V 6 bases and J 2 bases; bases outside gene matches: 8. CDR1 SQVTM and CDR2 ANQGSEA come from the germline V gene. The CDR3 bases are TGCAGCGTCCAGCCGGGACTAGCGGCACAAGAGACCCAGTACTTC. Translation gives CSVQPGLAAQETQYF.

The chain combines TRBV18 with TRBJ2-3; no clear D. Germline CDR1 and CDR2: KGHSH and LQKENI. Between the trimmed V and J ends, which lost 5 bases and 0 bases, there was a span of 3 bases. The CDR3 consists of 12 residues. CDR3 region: CASSASTDTQYF. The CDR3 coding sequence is TGTGCCAGCTCAGCTAGCACAGATACGCAGTATTTT.

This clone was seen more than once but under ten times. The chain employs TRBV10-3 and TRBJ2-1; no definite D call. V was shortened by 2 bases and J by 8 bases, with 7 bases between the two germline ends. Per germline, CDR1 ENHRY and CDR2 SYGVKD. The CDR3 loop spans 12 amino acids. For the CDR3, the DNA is TGTGCCATCAGTGAGGGAATTGATGAGCAGTTCTTC. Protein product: CAISEGIDEQFF.

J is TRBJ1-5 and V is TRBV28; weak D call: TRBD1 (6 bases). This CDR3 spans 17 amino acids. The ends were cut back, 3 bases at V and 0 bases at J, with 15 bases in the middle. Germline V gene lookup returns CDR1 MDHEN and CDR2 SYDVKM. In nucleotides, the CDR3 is TGTGCCAGCAGTTTTGACAGGAGATCATATAGCAATCAGCCCCAGCATTTT. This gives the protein CASSFDRRSYSNQPQHF.

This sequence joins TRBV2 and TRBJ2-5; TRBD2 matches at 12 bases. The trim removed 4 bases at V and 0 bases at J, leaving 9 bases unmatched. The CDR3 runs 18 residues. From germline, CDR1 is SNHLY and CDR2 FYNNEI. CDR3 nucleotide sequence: TGTGCCAGCAGTGGCCTGTCTAGCGGGGGGGTGTACCAAGAGACCCAGTACTTC. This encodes CASSGLSSGGVYQETQYF.

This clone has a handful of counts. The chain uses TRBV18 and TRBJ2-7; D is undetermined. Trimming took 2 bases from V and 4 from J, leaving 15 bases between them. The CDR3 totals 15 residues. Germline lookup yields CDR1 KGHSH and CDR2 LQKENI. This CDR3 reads CASSPGRRTNYEQYF. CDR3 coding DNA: TGTGCCAGCTCACCAGGTCGAAGAACCAATTACGAGCAGTACTTC.

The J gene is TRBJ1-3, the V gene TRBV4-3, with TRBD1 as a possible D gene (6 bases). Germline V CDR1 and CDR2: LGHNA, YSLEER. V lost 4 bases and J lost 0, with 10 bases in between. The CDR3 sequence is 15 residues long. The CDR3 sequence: CASSLDRYSGNTIYF. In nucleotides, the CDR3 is TGCGCCAGCAGCCTCGACAGGTACTCTGGAAACACCATATATTTT.

CDR3 protein: CASSLRPYEQYF. The DNA of the CDR3 is TGTGCCAGCAGTTTACGTCCCTACGAGCAGTACTTC. This chain joins TRBV27 and TRBJ2-7; D gene unclear. The V and J ends lost 2 bases and 2 bases respectively, with 4 bases between them. The CDR3 consists of 12 residues. Germline-derived CDR1 and CDR2 are MNHEY and SMNVEV (reference sequence).